Shown below are 11 T cell receptor beta chains from a single sample sequenced in a study of graft-versus-host responses after intestinal transplantation. What these receptors recognize is not known. Using immunoSEQ multiplex PCR, the repertoire was profiled, and TCRdb retains in-frame clones only, with some absent. The sample gives 100,000 or so clones, roughly 92% of which show up once; approximately 0.17% is in the top ten. The material sequenced was unstimulated CD4+ T cells sorted from spleen or lymph node cells, taken before intestinal transplant. The source is a human donor who received an intestinal transplant.

The rearrangement joins TRBV6-5 to TRBJ2-1, with 7 bases aligning to TRBD1. CDR1 is MNHEY, CDR2 SVGAGI, per germline. CDR3 length: 14 amino acids. Trimming at V came to 6 bases and at J to 5 bases, leaving 7 bases not matched to a gene. Written as DNA, the CDR3 is TGTGCCAGCAGACGTGACAGGGTCCACAATGAGCAGTTCTTC. It translates to CASRRDRVHNEQFF.

The gene calls are TRBV6-1 and TRBJ2-7; possibly TRBD1 for D (5 bases). The V gene lost 1 base and the J gene lost 6 bases, with 10 bases spanning the gap. The germline V gene encodes CDR1 MNHNS and CDR2 SASEGT. The CDR3 is 13 amino acids. In DNA form, the CDR3 reads TGTGCCAGCAGTGAAGGGCAGGGATTCGAGCAGTACTTC. It translates to CASSEGQGFEQYF.

CDR3 sequence (DNA): TGTGCCAGCAGCCCACGGGGACAGGGGTCTCGCTACACCTTC. Translating it yields CASSPRGQGSRYTF. The chain carries TRBV5-8 and TRBJ1-2, with 10 bases matching TRBD1. Looked up from germline, CDR1 is SGHTS and CDR2 is YDEGEE. The length of the CDR3 is 14 residues. The junction had 9 bases not matched to a gene; V was cut back by 4 bases and J by 9 bases.

This chain connects TRBV30 to TRBJ1-5; TRBD1 is a possible D gene (6 bases). The V gene's germline CDR1 is GTSNPN and CDR2 SVGIG (reference sequence). Trimming took off 0 bases at V and 6 bases at J, with 9 bases between the two ends. The CDR3 runs 13 residues. CDR3 loop: CAWSVLGGQPQHF. Here the CDR3 DNA reads TGTGCCTGGAGTGTACTAGGGGGTCAGCCCCAGCATTTT.

The chain is built from TRBV30 and TRBJ1-5; D unclear. Per the germline V gene, CDR1 is GTSNPN and CDR2 is SVGIG (reference sequence). Trimming pared 2 bases from V and 6 bases from J, leaving 14 bases between. The CDR3 is made up of 14 amino acids. CDR3 sequence reads: CAWSSNLVSQPQHF. CDR3 in DNA: TGTGCCTGGAGTAGTAACCTCGTGAGTCAGCCCCAGCATTTT.

This chain joins TRBV19 and TRBJ1-2; D might be TRBD1 (5 bases). This CDR3 has 13 residues. V was cut by 3 bases and J by 0 bases, with 5 bases left in between. Germline values: CDR1 LNHDA, CDR2 SQIVND (reference sequence). In DNA form, the CDR3 reads TGTGCCAGTAGTATCAGGGCTAACTATGGCTACACCTTC. Protein: CASSIRANYGYTF. The variable domain in full, with the rest retrieved from reference TRBV19 and TRBJ1-2, is DGGITQSPKYLFRKEGQNVTLSCEQNLNHDAMYWYRQDPGQGLRLIYYSQIVNDFQKGDIAEGYSVSREKKESFPLTVTSAQKNPTAFYLCASSIRANYGYTFGSGTRLTVV.

The rearrangement joins TRBV7-9 to TRBJ2-5, with 7 bases matching TRBD1. Germline assignment: CDR1 SEHNR and CDR2 FQNEAQ (reference sequence). Trimming cost V 5 bases and J 5 bases; bases outside gene matches: 5. The CDR3 totals 13 residues. The CDR3 nucleotides are TGTGCCAGCAGCCTCCGGGACAGTGAGACCCAGTACTTC. This translates into CASSLRDSETQYF.

J is TRBJ2-5 and V is TRBV4-1; D is unclear. The germline gives CDR1 MGHRA, CDR2 YSYEKL. The V gene lost 1 base and the J gene lost 2 bases, with 5 bases spanning the gap. CDR3 size: 13 residues. The CDR3 nucleotides are TGCGCCAGCAGCCAAGTCGTTCAAGAGACCCAGTACTTC. It is translated as CASSQVVQETQYF.

This clone is a singleton in its sample. The rearrangement uses TRBV6-5 and TRBJ1-3, with D hard to call. Germline CDR1 is MNHEY and CDR2 is SVGAGI. Trimming took off 4 bases at V and 4 bases at J, with 8 bases between the two ends. The CDR3 length is 13 residues. The CDR3 bases are TGTGCCAGCAGTTCGCCCGGGGGAAACACCATATATTTT. This encodes CASSSPGGNTIYF.

The CDR3 sequence is CASSQGAGNTIYF. The CDR3 DNA reads TGTGCCAGCAGCCAGGGGGCTGGAAACACCATATATTTT. This chain links TRBV5-4 with TRBJ1-3; 7 positions agree with TRBD1. J was trimmed by 2 bases and V by 4 bases; bases with no gene match: 0. The CDR3 is made up of 13 amino acids. CDR1 is SGHNT, CDR2 YYREEE, per germline (reference sequence). Based on the CDR3 plus reference TRBV5-4 and TRBJ1-3, the full variable domain is ETGVTQSPTHLIKTRGQQVTLRCSSQSGHNTVSWYQQALGQGPQFIFQYYREEENGRGNFPPRFSGLQFPNYSSELNVNALELDDSALYLCASSQGAGNTIYFGEGSWLTVV.

Of note for this clone: Additional DNA sequences in this sample encode the identical CDR3. The chain joins TRBV19 to TRBJ2-7, with a possible D match to TRBD1 (7 bases). The germline CDR1 and CDR2 sequences are LNHDA and SQIVND (reference sequence). V lost 3 bases to trimming and J lost 3 bases, with 15 bases between them. The CDR3 runs 15 residues. As DNA, the CDR3 is TGTGCCAGTAGTATCCGTTGGCAGGGGGGCTACGAGCAGTACTTC. Encoded protein: CASSIRWQGGYEQYF.